This is a list of T cell receptor beta chains from one sample in a study of blood T cells in healthy people across ages. TCRdb fed the 5' RACE reads into MiXCR, producing one record per CDR3 protein. The sample includes more than 650,000 distinct CDR3 sequences, 22% seen only once; the top ten take 20% to 25%. The sequencing sample was made of blood. The receptors come from a man between 65 and 85 years old in good health. Both conserved end residues are part of each CDR3. A D gene is named only where the DNA matches it firmly. Rows give clone size only sometimes, using once, few, many, or a class for an expanded clone.

d_gene: -; v_gene: TRBV5-1; j_gene: TRBJ2-7; abundance: -; CDR3nt: TGCGCCAGCAGGCGCTCCGGGACCTCCTACGAGCAGTACTTC; CDR3aa: CASRRSGTSYEQYF
d_gene: -; v_gene: TRBV7-9; j_gene: TRBJ1-3; abundance: -; CDR3nt: TGTGCCAGCAGCCCCAAGTCTGGAAACACCATATATTTT; CDR3aa: CASSPKSGNTIYF
d_gene: -; v_gene: TRBV10-2; j_gene: TRBJ2-1; abundance: few; CDR3nt: TGCGCCAGCAGTGACGGGACAATTATACGTGAGCAGTTCTTC; CDR3aa: CASSDGTIIREQFF
d_gene: -; v_gene: TRBV25-1; j_gene: TRBJ1-3; abundance: many; CDR3nt: TGTGCCAGCAGTGATCGGACAGGAAACACCATATATTTT; CDR3aa: CASSDRTGNTIYF
d_gene: -; v_gene: TRBV27; j_gene: TRBJ1-5; abundance: -; CDR3nt: TGTGCCAGCCGGAACTCCCGGCAGGGCCTCAATCAGCCCCAGCATTTT; CDR3aa: CASRNSRQGLNQPQHF
d_gene: -; v_gene: TRBV20-1; j_gene: TRBJ2-1; abundance: -; CDR3nt: TGCAGTGCTAGAGATCAGGGCTACCTCCATGAGCAGTTCTTC; CDR3aa: CSARDQGYLHEQFF
d_gene: -; v_gene: TRBV7-2; j_gene: TRBJ2-3; abundance: once; CDR3nt: TGTGCCAGCAGCTCGGCGCCGGGGAAGGATACGCAGTATTTT; CDR3aa: CASSSAPGKDTQYF
d_gene: -; v_gene: TRBV30; j_gene: TRBJ2-1; abundance: few; CDR3nt: TGTGCCTGGAGCTCGGGTCCGGGCAATGAGCAGTTCTTC; CDR3aa: CAWSSGPGNEQFF
d_gene: -; v_gene: TRBV29-1; j_gene: TRBJ2-5; abundance: few; CDR3nt: TGCAGCGTTGAAGTAGTGGGAGAGACCCAGTACTTC; CDR3aa: CSVEVVGETQYF
d_gene: -; v_gene: TRBV7-2; j_gene: TRBJ2-5; abundance: few; CDR3nt: TGTGCCAGCAGCTTAGCTGGGACCTCTGGGGAGACCCAGTACTTC; CDR3aa: CASSLAGTSGETQYF
d_gene: TRBD2; v_gene: TRBV7-9; j_gene: TRBJ2-5; abundance: few; CDR3nt: TGTGCCAGCAGCTGGAGACTAGCACAAGAGACCCAGTACTTC; CDR3aa: CASSWRLAQETQYF
d_gene: -; v_gene: TRBV20-1; j_gene: TRBJ2-1; abundance: -; CDR3nt: TGCAGTGCTAGAAGTGGTGCCAACGACAATGAGCAGTTCTTC; CDR3aa: CSARSGANDNEQFF
d_gene: -; v_gene: TRBV20-1; j_gene: TRBJ2-3; abundance: few; CDR3nt: TGCAGTGCTGGCAGCCGGGGAGAGTCCACAGATACGCAGTATTTT; CDR3aa: CSAGSRGESTDTQYF
d_gene: -; v_gene: TRBV12-3/TRBV12-4; j_gene: TRBJ2-1; abundance: -; CDR3nt: TGTGCCAGCAGTTTCCCCGTTAGACCCAATGAGCAGTTCTTC; CDR3aa: CASSFPVRPNEQFF
d_gene: -; v_gene: TRBV29-1; j_gene: TRBJ2-1; abundance: many; CDR3nt: TGCAGCGTGGGGACTCCGGACCATGAGCAGTTCTTC; CDR3aa: CSVGTPDHEQFF
d_gene: TRBD2; v_gene: TRBV20-1; j_gene: TRBJ2-3; abundance: few; CDR3nt: TGCAGTGCTCAACACATAGCGGGGGTTGCAGATACGCAGTATTTT; CDR3aa: CSAQHIAGVADTQYF
d_gene: TRBD1; v_gene: TRBV6-1; j_gene: TRBJ1-5; abundance: few; CDR3nt: TGTGCCAGCAGTCCGGGACAGGCACATCAGCCCCAGCATTTT; CDR3aa: CASSPGQAHQPQHF
d_gene: TRBD1; v_gene: TRBV10-3; j_gene: TRBJ2-1; abundance: -; CDR3nt: TGTGCCATCAGTGAGTCAGCAGGGGGCACAAATGAGCAGTTCTTC; CDR3aa: CAISESAGGTNEQFF
d_gene: TRBD1; v_gene: TRBV7-3; j_gene: TRBJ2-1; abundance: -; CDR3nt: TGTGCCAGCAGTCATGTGAACCTGGACAGGTATGCGTACAATGAGCAGTTCTTC; CDR3aa: CASSHVNLDRYAYNEQFF
d_gene: TRBD2; v_gene: TRBV6-5; j_gene: TRBJ2-5; abundance: few; CDR3nt: TGTGCCAGCAGTTGGGGACTAGCGGGAGGTGGAGAGACCCAGTACTTC; CDR3aa: CASSWGLAGGGETQYF
d_gene: -; v_gene: TRBV6-5; j_gene: TRBJ1-1; abundance: few; CDR3nt: TGTGCCAGCAGCGGAATCAGTATGAACACTGAAGCTTTCTTT; CDR3aa: CASSGISMNTEAFF
d_gene: -; v_gene: TRBV7-9; j_gene: TRBJ1-3; abundance: few; CDR3nt: TGTGCCAGCAGCTCCATTCTACGGAACTCTGGAAACACCATATATTTT; CDR3aa: CASSSILRNSGNTIYF
d_gene: TRBD2; v_gene: TRBV12-3/TRBV12-4; j_gene: TRBJ2-1; abundance: -; CDR3nt: TGTGCCAGCAGTATGGCTAGCGGATTCAATGAGCAGTTCTTC; CDR3aa: CASSMASGFNEQFF
d_gene: -; v_gene: TRBV20-1; j_gene: TRBJ2-3; abundance: few; CDR3nt: TGCAGCGGAGGTGGACACACCACAGATACGCAGTATTTT; CDR3aa: CSGGGHTTDTQYF
d_gene: -; v_gene: TRBV3-1; j_gene: TRBJ1-2; abundance: -; CDR3nt: TGTGCCAGCAGCCAGGTGGCAGGTTATGGTGGCTCCACCTTC; CDR3aa: CASSQVAGYGGSTF
d_gene: -; v_gene: TRBV2; j_gene: TRBJ1-1; abundance: -; CDR3nt: TGTGCCAGCAGTGAAGACAGAAAGGGCACTGAAGCTTTCTTT; CDR3aa: CASSEDRKGTEAFF
d_gene: -; v_gene: TRBV18; j_gene: TRBJ2-5; abundance: -; CDR3nt: TGTGCCAGCTCACCAATCGGGATCCAAGAGACCCAGTACTTC; CDR3aa: CASSPIGIQETQYF
d_gene: TRBD1; v_gene: TRBV5-1; j_gene: TRBJ1-1; abundance: many; CDR3nt: TGCGCCAGCAGCGGGACAGGGAAGGTCCCTGAAGCTTTCTTT; CDR3aa: CASSGTGKVPEAFF
d_gene: TRBD1; v_gene: TRBV5-1; j_gene: TRBJ1-6; abundance: -; CDR3nt: TGCGCCAGCAGCTACGGGACAGGTTATAATTCACCCCTCCACTTT; CDR3aa: CASSYGTGYNSPLHF
d_gene: -; v_gene: TRBV7-9; j_gene: TRBJ2-5; abundance: few; CDR3nt: TGTGCCAGCAGCCCCCGTATTAACTCAGGGGAGGAGACCCAGTACTTC; CDR3aa: CASSPRINSGEETQYF
d_gene: -; v_gene: TRBV6-2/TRBV6-3; j_gene: TRBJ1-5; abundance: -; CDR3nt: TGTGCCAGCAGTTACGCGGCTAGCAATCAGCCCCAGCATTTT; CDR3aa: CASSYAASNQPQHF
d_gene: -; v_gene: TRBV3-1; j_gene: TRBJ1-5; abundance: -; CDR3nt: TGTGCCAGCAGCCAACGGGGCAATCAGCCCCAGCATTTT; CDR3aa: CASSQRGNQPQHF
d_gene: -; v_gene: TRBV12-3/TRBV12-4; j_gene: TRBJ2-1; abundance: -; CDR3nt: TGTGCCAGCATCGTACCCGGGACTCTCTCCTACAATGAGCAGTTCTTC; CDR3aa: CASIVPGTLSYNEQFF
d_gene: -; v_gene: TRBV10-1; j_gene: TRBJ2-5; abundance: -; CDR3nt: TGCGCCAGCAGTGGATCAGGGAGGCGAGAGACCCAGTACTTC; CDR3aa: CASSGSGRRETQYF
d_gene: TRBD1; v_gene: TRBV7-2; j_gene: TRBJ2-6; abundance: -; CDR3nt: TGTGCCAGCAGCTTTACAGGGGCCAAAGACTCTGGGGCCAACGTCCTGACTTTC; CDR3aa: CASSFTGAKDSGANVLTF
d_gene: -; v_gene: TRBV5-1; j_gene: TRBJ1-3; abundance: -; CDR3nt: TGCGCCAGCAGCCTGGACGGTTGGGGGTCTGGAAACACCATATATTTT; CDR3aa: CASSLDGWGSGNTIYF
d_gene: -; v_gene: TRBV7-2; j_gene: TRBJ2-1; abundance: -; CDR3nt: TGTGCCAGCAGCTCACCGACTAGTATAAATGAGCAGTTCTTC; CDR3aa: CASSSPTSINEQFF
d_gene: TRBD1; v_gene: TRBV5-1; j_gene: TRBJ1-3; abundance: many; CDR3nt: TGCGCCAGCAGCGACCCACGACAGGGAATCGCTGGAAACACCATATATTTT; CDR3aa: CASSDPRQGIAGNTIYF
d_gene: -; v_gene: TRBV27; j_gene: TRBJ1-1; abundance: -; CDR3nt: TGTGCCAGCAGTTTAAACGCCAAGCACACTGAAGCTTTCTTT; CDR3aa: CASSLNAKHTEAFF
d_gene: -; v_gene: TRBV6-2/TRBV6-3; j_gene: TRBJ2-1; abundance: -; CDR3nt: TGTGCCAGCGCCTTCCCGATTGGTAGCGGATACAATGAGCAGTTCTTC; CDR3aa: CASAFPIGSGYNEQFF
d_gene: TRBD1; v_gene: TRBV29-1; j_gene: TRBJ2-2; abundance: few; CDR3nt: TGCAGCGTCCTTGCCGGGACAGGGGCCGGGGAGCTGTTTTTT; CDR3aa: CSVLAGTGAGELFF
d_gene: -; v_gene: TRBV4-1; j_gene: TRBJ2-7; abundance: -; CDR3nt: TGCGCCAGCAGCCAAGATGAGTTCTACGAGCAGTACTTC; CDR3aa: CASSQDEFYEQYF
d_gene: -; v_gene: TRBV7-9; j_gene: TRBJ2-5; abundance: many; CDR3nt: TGTGCCAGCAGCCCCGGACAGTCACAAGAGACCCAGTACTTC; CDR3aa: CASSPGQSQETQYF
d_gene: -; v_gene: TRBV12-3/TRBV12-4; j_gene: TRBJ2-1; abundance: -; CDR3nt: TGTGCCAGTTCTACCCCGGGACTTGGTACGAATGAGCAGTTCTTC; CDR3aa: CASSTPGLGTNEQFF
d_gene: -; v_gene: TRBV5-1; j_gene: TRBJ1-2; abundance: few; CDR3nt: TGCGCCAGCAGCTTGGAGGACAGCAGGGGCTACACCTTC; CDR3aa: CASSLEDSRGYTF
d_gene: -; v_gene: TRBV7-9; j_gene: TRBJ2-3; abundance: few; CDR3nt: TGTGCCAGCACATCTGTGACAGTTAGCACAGATACGCAGTATTTT; CDR3aa: CASTSVTVSTDTQYF
d_gene: TRBD2; v_gene: TRBV12-3/TRBV12-4; j_gene: TRBJ2-7; abundance: -; CDR3nt: TGTGCCAGCAGCCCGACTAGCGGGGGGTACGAGCAGTACTTC; CDR3aa: CASSPTSGGYEQYF
d_gene: -; v_gene: TRBV29-1; j_gene: TRBJ2-4; abundance: -; CDR3nt: TGCAGCGTGGAAGACCGTACCAAAAACATTCAGTACTTC; CDR3aa: CSVEDRTKNIQYF